A selection of T cell receptor beta chains follows, all from one sample in a study of shared clonotypes between healthy human individuals. TCRdb keeps only in-frame clones here, not all; method: immunoSEQ multiplex PCR. There are 400,000 to 500,000 clones in the sample; 70% to 85% occur only once, and 12% lies in the top ten. The sample was PBMCs. The receptors were gathered from a woman between 40 and 55 years old in good health. Some clones in this sample may be carry-over from other donors' samples. The CDR3 runs from the conserved cysteine through the conserved F or W. The order of the fields is CDR3 protein, CDR3 DNA, V gene, clone size, J gene, CDR3 length, D gene. D genes are given only for firm matches. Rows may omit the clone size; those that give it use once, few, many or a size class.

CDR3 protein: CASSSLLTGRPDTQYF
CDR3 DNA: TGTGCCAGCAGTTCCCTCTTGACAGGGAGACCAGATACGCAGTATTTT
V gene: TRBV28
clone size: few
J gene: TRBJ2-3
CDR3 length: 16
D gene: TRBD1

CDR3 protein: CASSLVAGAGEQFF
CDR3 DNA: TGTGCCAGCAGCTTAGTAGCCGGGGCCGGTGAGCAGTTCTTC
V gene: TRBV7-2
clone size: NA
J gene: TRBJ2-1
CDR3 length: 14
D gene: NA

CDR3 protein: CASSLDRGLFF
CDR3 DNA: TGTGCCAGCAGCCTGGACAGGGGGCTGTTTTTT
V gene: TRBV28
clone size: once
J gene: TRBJ2-2
CDR3 length: 11
D gene: TRBD1

CDR3 protein: CASSPQGALGYTF
CDR3 DNA: TGTGCCAGCAGCCCGCAGGGGGCGCTTGGCTACACCTTC
V gene: TRBV7-9
clone size: NA
J gene: TRBJ1-2
CDR3 length: 13
D gene: TRBD1

CDR3 protein: CSESPGGTDTQYF
CDR3 DNA: TGCAGCGAATCCCCGGGGGGCACAGATACGCAGTATTTT
V gene: TRBV29-1
clone size: NA
J gene: TRBJ2-3
CDR3 length: 13
D gene: NA

CDR3 protein: CASSFRPVAITEAFF
CDR3 DNA: TGTGCCAGCAGCTTCCGTCCAGTGGCGATCACTGAAGCTTTCTTT
V gene: TRBV11-2
clone size: few
J gene: TRBJ1-1
CDR3 length: 15
D gene: NA

CDR3 protein: CASSPQLASGNTIYF
CDR3 DNA: TGTGCCAGCTCACCACAGCTAGCCTCTGGAAACACCATATATTTT
V gene: TRBV18
clone size: NA
J gene: TRBJ1-3
CDR3 length: 15
D gene: NA

CDR3 protein: CASSQGGAGGGETQYF
CDR3 DNA: TGCGCCAGCAGCCAAGGAGGGGCGGGCGGCGGAGAGACCCAGTACTTC
V gene: TRBV4-1
clone size: once
J gene: TRBJ2-5
CDR3 length: 16
D gene: NA

CDR3 protein: CASSVVSNTEAFF
CDR3 DNA: TGTGCCAGCAGCGTAGTTTCGAACACTGAAGCTTTCTTT
V gene: TRBV9
clone size: NA
J gene: TRBJ1-1
CDR3 length: 13
D gene: NA

CDR3 protein: CATKTGPLSGYTF
CDR3 DNA: TGTGCCACCAAAACAGGGCCTTTGAGCGGCTACACCTTC
V gene: TRBV6-6
clone size: NA
J gene: TRBJ1-2
CDR3 length: 13
D gene: NA

CDR3 protein: CASSISNADEQYF
CDR3 DNA: TGTGCCAGTAGTATTTCCAATGCGGACGAGCAGTACTTC
V gene: TRBV19
clone size: few
J gene: TRBJ2-7
CDR3 length: 13
D gene: NA

CDR3 protein: CASSFHRFYEQYF
CDR3 DNA: TGTGCCAGCAGCTTCCACCGATTCTACGAGCAGTACTTC
V gene: TRBV7-8
clone size: NA
J gene: TRBJ2-7
CDR3 length: 13
D gene: NA

CDR3 protein: CASSLGLWAGGLSYNEQFF
CDR3 DNA: TGTGCCAGCAGCTTGGGACTGTGGGCGGGAGGGCTATCCTACAATGAGCAGTTCTTC
V gene: TRBV7-9
clone size: NA
J gene: TRBJ2-1
CDR3 length: 19
D gene: TRBD2

CDR3 protein: CAWSPGTGGDTQYF
CDR3 DNA: TGTGCCTGGAGTCCCGGGACAGGTGGAGATACGCAGTATTTT
V gene: TRBV30
clone size: NA
J gene: TRBJ2-3
CDR3 length: 14
D gene: TRBD1

CDR3 protein: CAISEREWSYNEQFF
CDR3 DNA: TGTGCCATCAGTGAGCGGGAGTGGTCCTACAATGAGCAGTTCTTC
V gene: TRBV10-3
clone size: NA
J gene: TRBJ2-1
CDR3 length: 15
D gene: NA

CDR3 protein: CASSLGLAGALSYEQYF
CDR3 DNA: TGTGCCAGCAGCCTGGGACTAGCGGGAGCCCTCTCCTACGAGCAGTACTTC
V gene: TRBV5-4
clone size: NA
J gene: TRBJ2-7
CDR3 length: 17
D gene: TRBD2

CDR3 protein: CAIRQGDGNTIYF
CDR3 DNA: TGTGCCATCAGGCAGGGGGATGGAAACACCATATATTTT
V gene: TRBV10-3
clone size: few
J gene: TRBJ1-3
CDR3 length: 13
D gene: TRBD1

CDR3 protein: CASSEGQGQWGYTF
CDR3 DNA: TGTGCCAGCAGCGAAGGACAGGGTCAATGGGGCTACACCTTC
V gene: TRBV11-2
clone size: NA
J gene: TRBJ1-2
CDR3 length: 14
D gene: TRBD1

CDR3 protein: CASSTTFGTGYNGYTF
CDR3 DNA: TGTGCCAGTAGTACCACCTTCGGGACAGGGTACAATGGCTACACCTTC
V gene: TRBV19
clone size: few
J gene: TRBJ1-2
CDR3 length: 16
D gene: TRBD1

CDR3 protein: CASSLWGPTDTQYF
CDR3 DNA: TGTGCCAGCAGCTTGTGGGGGCCCACAGATACGCAGTATTTT
V gene: TRBV7-3
clone size: NA
J gene: TRBJ2-3
CDR3 length: 14
D gene: NA

CDR3 protein: CASSPSGTRDGSSYNEQFF
CDR3 DNA: TGTGCCAGCTCACCAAGCGGGACTAGAGACGGAAGCTCCTACAATGAGCAGTTCTTC
V gene: TRBV18
clone size: NA
J gene: TRBJ2-1
CDR3 length: 19
D gene: TRBD2

CDR3 protein: CASSLSTGDYEQYF
CDR3 DNA: TGTGCCAGTAGCCTTTCTACGGGGGACTACGAGCAGTACTTC
V gene: TRBV19
clone size: NA
J gene: TRBJ2-7
CDR3 length: 14
D gene: NA

CDR3 protein: CASSVKAGASSYEQYF
CDR3 DNA: TGTGCCAGCAGTGTCAAAGCAGGGGCTAGTTCCTACGAGCAGTACTTC
V gene: TRBV6-4
clone size: many
J gene: TRBJ2-7
CDR3 length: 16
D gene: NA

CDR3 protein: CASSDGLYNEQFF
CDR3 DNA: TGTGCCAGCAGTGACGGGCTGTACAATGAGCAGTTCTTC
V gene: TRBV6-4
clone size: NA
J gene: TRBJ2-1
CDR3 length: 13
D gene: NA

CDR3 protein: CASSTSDSTEAFF
CDR3 DNA: TGTGCCAGTAGTACCTCCGACAGTACTGAAGCTTTCTTT
V gene: TRBV19
clone size: NA
J gene: TRBJ1-1
CDR3 length: 13
D gene: NA

CDR3 protein: CASTPRIRRGNVGASGANVLTF
CDR3 DNA: TGTGCCAGCACCCCTAGAATCCGCAGGGGGAATGTTGGAGCCTCTGGGGCCAACGTCCTGACTTTC
V gene: TRBV27
clone size: few
J gene: TRBJ2-6
CDR3 length: 22
D gene: TRBD1

CDR3 protein: CASRQGAKETQYF
CDR3 DNA: TGTGCCAGCAGACAGGGGGCGAAAGAGACCCAGTACTTC
V gene: TRBV28
clone size: NA
J gene: TRBJ2-5
CDR3 length: 13
D gene: TRBD1

CDR3 protein: CASSYITGELFF
CDR3 DNA: TGTGCCAGCAGCTATATTACCGGGGAGCTGTTTTTT
V gene: TRBV9
clone size: NA
J gene: TRBJ2-2
CDR3 length: 12
D gene: NA

CDR3 protein: CASSQGGPYNEQFF
CDR3 DNA: TGTGCCAGCAGTCAAGGGGGTCCGTACAATGAGCAGTTCTTC
V gene: TRBV28
clone size: NA
J gene: TRBJ2-1
CDR3 length: 14
D gene: NA

CDR3 protein: CASSIQGQGSNQPQHF
CDR3 DNA: TGTGCCAGTAGTATACAGGGACAGGGAAGCAATCAGCCCCAGCATTTT
V gene: TRBV19
clone size: NA
J gene: TRBJ1-5
CDR3 length: 16
D gene: TRBD1

CDR3 protein: CASSAASGANVLTF
CDR3 DNA: TGCGCCAGCAGTGCAGCCTCTGGGGCCAACGTCCTGACTTTC
V gene: TRBV5-1
clone size: NA
J gene: TRBJ2-6
CDR3 length: 14
D gene: NA

CDR3 protein: CASSLVGQGYTF
CDR3 DNA: TGCGCCAGCAGCTTGGTGGGCCAGGGCTACACCTTC
V gene: TRBV5-1
clone size: NA
J gene: TRBJ1-2
CDR3 length: 12
D gene: NA

CDR3 protein: CASSLTLYNEQFF
CDR3 DNA: TGCGCCAGCAGCTTGACCCTATACAATGAGCAGTTCTTC
V gene: TRBV5-1
clone size: NA
J gene: TRBJ2-1
CDR3 length: 13
D gene: NA

CDR3 protein: CASSEGQVDVGEQFF
CDR3 DNA: TGCGCCAGCAGTGAAGGTCAGGTCGACGTTGGTGAGCAGTTCTTC
V gene: TRBV10-2
clone size: NA
J gene: TRBJ2-1
CDR3 length: 15
D gene: NA

CDR3 protein: CASSFDGAGVAGELFF
CDR3 DNA: TGTGCCAGCAGCTTTGATGGGGCAGGGGTGGCCGGGGAGCTGTTTTTT
V gene: TRBV5-8
clone size: once
J gene: TRBJ2-2
CDR3 length: 16
D gene: NA

CDR3 protein: CASSLGQENYGYTF
CDR3 DNA: TGCGCCAGCAGCTTGGGTCAGGAGAACTATGGCTACACCTTC
V gene: TRBV5-1
clone size: NA
J gene: TRBJ1-2
CDR3 length: 14
D gene: NA

CDR3 protein: CASSQEGKEKLFF
CDR3 DNA: TGCGCCAGCAGCCAAGAAGGGAAGGAAAAACTGTTTTTT
V gene: TRBV4-3
clone size: NA
J gene: TRBJ1-4
CDR3 length: 13
D gene: NA

CDR3 protein: CASSDVRGGEQFF
CDR3 DNA: TGTGCCAGCAGTGACGTTAGGGGAGGTGAGCAGTTCTTC
V gene: TRBV6-4
clone size: once
J gene: TRBJ2-1
CDR3 length: 13
D gene: NA

CDR3 protein: CASSAGTGDTTNEKLFF
CDR3 DNA: TGTGCCAGCAGCGCCGGGACAGGAGATACAACTAATGAAAAACTGTTTTTT
V gene: TRBV5-8
clone size: NA
J gene: TRBJ1-4
CDR3 length: 17
D gene: TRBD1

CDR3 protein: CASSPTALNEKLFF
CDR3 DNA: TGTGCCAGCAGCCCGACAGCGCTAAATGAAAAACTGTTTTTT
V gene: TRBV7-2
clone size: few
J gene: TRBJ1-4
CDR3 length: 14
D gene: NA